The 5 T cell receptor beta chains presented below share a single source sample, sequenced in a study of vaccination and CD4 T cells after COVID-19. No antigen has been assigned to these receptors. This sample's treatment: approximately 10-day PBMC culture with coronavirus spike peptide pools or control peptides (ViraFEST assay). Researchers used the Oncomine TCR Beta short-read assay to sequence DNA from cultured CD4+ T cells. TCRdb itself ran the PCR reads through MiXCR, one entry per CDR3 protein. In the table there are 26,000 or so distinct CDR3 sequences, roughly 44% of which are singletons. Sequenced sample: CD4+ T cells from blood, cultured in vitro. All receptors derive from a human donor who had recovered from COVID-19.

The chain employs TRBV20-1 and TRBJ1-6, with unresolved D. Trimming pared 0 bases from V and 8 bases from J, leaving 14 bases between. The CDR3 is 15 residues long. CDR1 is DFQATT, CDR2 SNEGSKA, per germline (reference sequence). The CDR3 region has the DNA TGCAGTGCTAGAGATGGTGGCAGAGACCATTCACCCCTCCACTTT. It is translated as CSARDGGRDHSPLHF.

This rearrangement joins TRBV15 to TRBJ2-7; D gene uncertain. This CDR3 has 14 amino acids. Germline CDR1 reads LNHNV; CDR2 reads YYDKDF (reference sequence). V dropped 0 bases and J dropped 4 bases, with 10 bases sitting between them. CDR3 protein: CATSRDRGPYEQYF. DNA of the CDR3: TGTGCCACCAGCAGAGATCGTGGTCCTTACGAGCAGTACTTC.

This chain joins TRBV24-1 and TRBJ2-3; 11 bases match TRBD2. Germline CDR1 reads KGHDR; CDR2 reads SFDVKD. V was pared by 4 bases and J by 2 bases, with 13 bases of the junction left unmatched. This CDR3 is 19 amino acids long. DNA of the CDR3: TGTGCCACCAGTGACCCCCTTCCCCGACTAGCGGGGTCCACAGATACGCAGTATTTT. This codes for CATSDPLPRLAGSTDTQYF.

The rearrangement uses TRBV30 and TRBJ2-7; TRBD2 agrees at 8 bases. The CDR3 sequence is 17 residues long. CDR1 and CDR2 (germline): GTSNPN, SVGIG (reference sequence). The V gene end was trimmed by 1 base and the J gene end by 3 bases; junction bases not matched to a gene: 14. The CDR3 here is CAWSGAAGVPHYYEQYF. CDR3 sequence (DNA): TGTGCCTGGAGTGGGGCAGCGGGAGTCCCCCACTACTACGAGCAGTACTTC.

CDR3 in amino acids: CASSLGRGGETQYF. CDR3 bases: TGTGCCAGCAGCTTAGGTCGGGGAGGGGAGACCCAGTACTTC. V usage is TRBV7-9 and J usage is TRBJ2-5, with 7 positions matching TRBD2. CDR1 is SEHNR, CDR2 FQNEAQ, per germline (reference sequence). The V gene end was trimmed by 1 base and the J gene end by 5 bases; junction bases not matched to a gene: 4. This CDR3 is built from 14 residues.